The source of this T cell receptor (beta chain) is a study of T-cell reconstitution after alpha-beta-depleted transplantation in children. The authors prepared the TCRbeta library with unique molecular identifiers. Via MiXCR, TCRdb re-called the PCR reads, giving one row per CDR3 protein. The top ten clones hold about 2.6% of a sample with hundreds of thousands of distinct CDR3 sequences, more than 20% of them seen once. Trimming took off 1 base at V and 5 bases at J, with 12 bases between the two ends. The CDR3 spans 13 residues. In germline, CDR1 is DFQATT, CDR2 SNEGSKA (reference sequence). This clonotype was found many times.

The chain is built from TRBV20-1 and TRBJ2-7, with D hard to call. The starting material was PBMCs, obtained before TCRalphabeta/CD19-depleted stem cell transplant. The TCR comes from a girl aged 2 to 9 with Fanconi anemia, due to receive a stem cell transplant. CDR3 DNA sequence: TGCAGTGCTAGAGTACCCCTCTTTGACGAGCAGTACTTC. Amino acid sequence: CSARVPLFDEQYF.